This entry lists 25 T cell receptor beta chains sequenced from one sample in a study of shared clonotypes between healthy human individuals. The data were produced by immunoSEQ multiplex PCR, yet TCRdb's version contains in-frame clones alone and is incomplete. The sample holds under 1,900,000 clones, less than 99% seen once. Sequencing used naive CD4+ T cells sorted from blood. Subset noted: CD45RA+ positively selected. These receptors originate from a man aged 30-40 years in good health.

The chain has TRBV27 and TRBJ2-7; D remains ambiguous. The CDR3 covers 16 residues. CDR1 is MNHEY, CDR2 SMNVEV, per germline (reference sequence). Trimming removed 6 bases at V and 4 bases at J, with 22 bases between. The CDR3 loop is CASSRRLAQSPYEQYF. The CDR3 DNA is TGTGCCAGCAGCCGCCGACTGGCCCAATCCCCATACGAGCAGTACTTC.

The chain couples TRBV6-5 to TRBJ2-7, with D possibly being TRBD1 (6 bases). Per the germline V gene, CDR1 is MNHEY and CDR2 is SVGAGI. V was cut by 2 bases and J by 1 base, with 9 bases left in between. This CDR3 contains 14 residues. CDR3 nucleotide sequence: TGTGCCAGCAGTTACCACGGACAGTCCTACGAGCAGTACTTC. Translated, it gives CASSYHGQSYEQYF.

On this clone: Relative to the germline gene, one junction end is altered; a read error may explain this. The chain is built from TRBV5-4 and TRBJ2-2; unclear D gene. The CDR3 contains 13 residues. Germline values: CDR1 SGHNT, CDR2 YYREEE (reference sequence). The DNA for the CDR3 is TGTGCCAGCAGCTTAGGGAACAGCGGGGAGCTGTTTTTT. It encodes CASSLGNSGELFF.

CDR3 sequence: CASSLRFDQPQHF. The DNA of the CDR3 is TGTGCCAGCAGCTTAAGATTTGATCAGCCCCAGCATTTT. J is TRBJ1-5 and V is TRBV7-9; no firm D call. Looked up from germline, CDR1 is SEHNR and CDR2 is FQNEAQ (reference sequence). The CDR3 runs to 13 residues. Trimming cost V 2 bases and J 5 bases, with 7 bases left between them.

The V gene is TRBV29-1, the J gene TRBJ2-5; the D is unclear. Per germline, CDR1 SQVTM and CDR2 ANQGSEA. Deletions cut 4 bases from V and 3 bases from J, with 6 bases between. The CDR3 covers 11 residues. CDR3: CSVALEETQYF. The CDR3 DNA follows: TGCAGCGTTGCCCTAGAAGAGACCCAGTACTTC.

The J gene is TRBJ2-7, the V gene TRBV2; no clear D. The CDR3 covers 13 residues. Germline V gene sequence: CDR1 SNHLY, CDR2 FYNNEI. V was trimmed by 5 bases and J by 2 bases, leaving 10 bases between them. CDR3 coding DNA: TGTGCCAGCAGTAAAGACGGACCCTACGAGCAGTACTTC. Protein product: CASSKDGPYEQYF.

J is TRBJ2-7 and V is TRBV5-1; D is uncertain. Germline CDR1 reads SGHRS; CDR2 reads YFSETQ. CDR3 length equals 15 residues. V dropped 2 bases and J dropped 6 bases, with 18 bases sitting between them. CDR3: CASSLGVDHRSEQYF. DNA for the CDR3: TGCGCCAGCAGCTTAGGTGTGGATCATCGATCCGAGCAGTACTTC.

The rearrangement links TRBV10-3 to TRBJ2-7; TRBD2 matches 7 bases. The V gene end was trimmed by 2 bases and the J gene end by 1 base; junction bases not matched to a gene: 2. Germline CDR1 ENHRY, CDR2 SYGVKD. The CDR3 contains 14 residues. The CDR3 protein is CAISEPGGSYEQYF. In nucleotides, the CDR3 is TGTGCCATCAGTGAGCCGGGGGGATCCTACGAGCAGTACTTC.

A note on this clone: The same CDR3 arises from other DNA sequences in this sample as well. V and J are TRBV9 and TRBJ2-2; D is uncertain. Germline V gives CDR1 SGDLS, CDR2 YYNGEE. The CDR3 has 14 amino acids. The germline V and J ends were trimmed by 0 bases and 4 bases, with 7 bases remaining between them. In DNA form, the CDR3 reads TGTGCCAGCAGCGTAGGGGGTACCACCGGGGAGCTGTTTTTT. Amino acids: CASSVGGTTGELFF.

This clone occurred once. The rearrangement links TRBV7-2 to TRBJ2-3, with D possibly TRBD1 on 6 matching bases. Per germline, CDR1 SGHTA and CDR2 FQGNSA. This CDR3 comprises 15 residues. Between the trimmed V and J ends, which lost 1 base and 0 bases, there was a span of 8 bases. The DNA of the CDR3 is TGTGCCAGCAGCTTAGAGCAGGGGAGCACAGATACGCAGTATTTT. Residues: CASSLEQGSTDTQYF.

The V call is TRBV19, the J call TRBJ2-6; D gene uncertain. The germline V gene has CDR1 LNHDA and CDR2 SQIVND (reference sequence). The CDR3 is 13 amino acids. V was pared by 7 bases and J by 6 bases, with 10 bases between. The CDR3 is CASNGISANVLTF. The CDR3 region has the DNA TGTGCCAGTAATGGCATATCGGCCAACGTCCTGACTTTC.

A word on this clone: At one boundary the junction diverges from the germline segment, which might be a read error. This chain links TRBV5-1 with TRBJ1-2, with 9 bases lining up with TRBD1. Germline V gene sequence: CDR1 SGHRS, CDR2 YFSETQ. The CDR3 sequence is 14 residues long. The CDR3 spells CASGPPGTGRILAF. DNA for the CDR3: TGCGCCAGCGGACCCCCCGGGACAGGGCGGATCTTAGCCTTC.

This rearrangement joins TRBV28 to TRBJ1-1; TRBD1 matches 9 bases. This CDR3 has 15 amino acids. V lost 6 bases, J lost 3 bases, and 8 bases stayed unmatched. In germline, CDR1 is MDHEN, CDR2 SYDVKM. The CDR3 DNA sequence: TGTGCCAGCAGACTGGACAGGGGATGGGACACTGAAGCTTTCTTT. This gives the protein CASRLDRGWDTEAFF.

The V call is TRBV11-3, the J call TRBJ2-1; TRBD2 matches 9 bases. The V gene end was trimmed by 2 bases and the J gene end by 7 bases; junction bases not matched to a gene: 6. The CDR3 is 15 residues long. Germline V CDR1 and CDR2: SGHNT, YENEEA. The chain's CDR3 is CASSLWREGMNEQFF. The CDR3 DNA reads as TGTGCCAGCAGCTTATGGCGGGAGGGCATGAATGAGCAGTTCTTC.

The chain links TRBV15 to TRBJ2-5; 11 bases fit TRBD2. V trimming: 0 bases; J trimming: 4 bases; junction bases outside the gene matches: 4. This CDR3 has 16 amino acids. CDR1 is LNHNV, CDR2 YYDKDF, per germline (reference sequence). CDR3 nucleotides: TGTGCCACCAGCAGAGATTTAGCGGGAGGGCGAGAGACCCAGTACTTC. Residues: CATSRDLAGGRETQYF.

The rearrangement joins TRBV11-2 to TRBJ2-7; D uncertain. V was pared by 0 bases and J by 0 bases, with 9 bases between. Germline lookup yields CDR1 SGHAT and CDR2 FQNNGV. This CDR3 is 15 amino acids long. CDR3 amino acids: CASSLDPGFSYEQYF. CDR3 in DNA: TGTGCCAGCAGCTTAGACCCGGGCTTCTCCTACGAGCAGTACTTC.

The chain links TRBV7-6 to TRBJ2-3, with TRBD1 as a possible D gene (5 bases). The CDR3 covers 13 residues. V lost 6 bases, J lost 5 bases, and 12 bases lay in between. CDR1 and CDR2 from the germline V gene are SGHVS and FNYEAQ. DNA for the CDR3: TGTGCCAGCAGTCAGGGTCTGGGAGATACGCAGTATTTT. As protein: CASSQGLGDTQYF.

This chain joins TRBV28 and TRBJ2-5, with TRBD1 matching over 7 bases. CDR1 MDHEN and CDR2 SYDVKM come from the germline V gene. The CDR3 covers 14 residues. With 6 bases clipped from V and 5 bases from J, the junction kept 9 bases outside the gene matches. CDR3 sequence (DNA): TGTGCCAGCAGACCGACAGGGCCGGGGGAGACCCAGTACTTC. It yields the protein CASRPTGPGETQYF.

Only one count was recorded for this clone. The CDR3 sequence: CASSLRLAVNTGELFF. CDR3 DNA: TGTGCCAGCAGCCTAAGACTAGCGGTCAACACCGGGGAGCTGTTTTTT. The chain has TRBV14 and TRBJ2-2, with 9 bases matching TRBD2. With V trimmed by 4 bases and J by 2 bases, 5 bases remained unmatched. Germline V lookup: CDR1 SGHDN, CDR2 FVKESK. The CDR3 extends over 16 amino acids.

V gene TRBV5-4 combines with J gene TRBJ2-1; 10 nucleotides agree with TRBD2. V gave up 3 bases and J gave up 12 bases; unmatched junction bases: 3. This CDR3 region has 12 residues. The germline V gene has CDR1 SGHNT and CDR2 YYREEE (reference sequence). In nucleotides, the CDR3 is TGTGCCAGCAGCTCACTAGCGGGACGGCAGTTCTTC. Protein: CASSSLAGRQFF.

The chain combines TRBV5-6 with TRBJ1-2; TRBD1 agrees at 7 bases. Germline CDR1 and CDR2: SGHDT and YYEEEE. The CDR3 spans 17 residues. The V segment lost 0 bases and the J segment 0 bases; nucleotides outside the gene matches: 8. The CDR3 DNA follows: TGTGCCAGCAGCTTGGGAAGACGGACAGGTCCTAACTATGGCTACACCTTC. Translation gives CASSLGRRTGPNYGYTF.

The chain has TRBV27 and TRBJ2-2; the match to TRBD2 covers 13 bases. This CDR3 is 21 amino acids long. Germline loops: CDR1 MNHEY, CDR2 SMNVEV (reference sequence). The junction had 18 bases not matched to a gene; V was cut back by 2 bases and J by 6 bases. The CDR3 nucleotides are TGTGCCAGCAGTTTACTCCGGACTAGCGGGAGTCACAATGGGAGGGCCGGGGAGCTGTTTTTT. Protein product: CASSLLRTSGSHNGRAGELFF.

Details on this clone: Other DNA sequences from this sample encode an identical CDR3 as well. The chain combines TRBV27 with TRBJ2-5; D is perhaps TRBD2 (5 bases). The V end lost 6 bases, the J end lost 5 bases, and 13 bases lay between the germline ends. Germline lookup yields CDR1 MNHEY and CDR2 SMNVEV (reference sequence). The CDR3 is 13 residues long. The CDR3 nucleotides are TGTGCCAGCAGCCACCCAGGCGGGGAGACCCAGTACTTC. This translates into CASSHPGGETQYF.

This chain uses TRBV10-2 with TRBJ2-1, with TRBD2 matching over 8 bases. CDR1 WSHSY and CDR2 SAAADI come from the germline V gene. V was pared by 7 bases and J by 4 bases, with 12 bases of the junction left unmatched. This CDR3 spans 16 amino acids. The chain's CDR3 is CASNRWEGGGYNEQFF. CDR3 coding DNA: TGCGCCAGCAATAGGTGGGAAGGCGGGGGGTACAATGAGCAGTTCTTC.

CDR3 nucleotide sequence: TGTGCCAGCAGCCCCGGGACTAGCCCTACAGATACGCAGTATTTT. Protein sequence: CASSPGTSPTDTQYF. This chain uses TRBV9 with TRBJ2-3, with 9 positions matching TRBD2. This CDR3 is 15 amino acids long. Germline loops: CDR1 SGDLS, CDR2 YYNGEE. V lost 4 bases to trimming and J lost 3 bases; unmatched junction nucleotides: 6.